This TCR beta chain was sequenced in a study of CD8+ T cells in alopecia areata. Study context: Treated patients took oral tofacitinib at 5 to 10 mg twice daily.

Details on this clone: The target antigen is unknown.

Germline V gives CDR1 WSHSY, CDR2 SAAADI. The CDR3 covers 12 residues. The ends were cut back, 6 bases at V and 4 bases at J, with 8 bases in the middle. RNA, once extracted, was reverse transcribed into cDNA for use as the sequencing template. The data were produced by immunoSEQ multiplex PCR, yet TCRdb's version contains in-frame clones alone and is incomplete. The sample gives 95,000 to 110,000 clones, roughly 89% of which show up once; 20% to 25% is in the top ten. Study results and caveats: Scalp clonality, along with expanded CD8+ clones among the top 100, was significantly decreased by tofacitinib.

Specified treatment: oral pan-JAK inhibitor, 5-10 mg twice daily. Peripheral blood and lesional scalp punch biopsies came from alopecia areata patients. Specimen: CD8+ T cells sorted from blood, collected at week 24, from a patient treated with tofacitinib. The V call is TRBV10-2, the J call TRBJ2-3; D call uncertain. The source of this sequence is a human donor with alopecia areata. The CDR3 DNA sequence: TGCGCCAGCAGCGTCGGACCAGATACGCAGTATTTT. Protein sequence: CASSVGPDTQYF.